What follows is one T cell receptor (beta chain) and its context. The data are from a study of T cell responses to AZD1222 COVID-19 vaccine. Sequenced by immunoSEQ multiplex PCR; TCRdb stores in-frame clones only, minus some. The sample consists of 95,000 to 150,000 clones, roughly 87% of them appearing once. Between the trimmed V and J ends, which lost 8 bases and 2 bases, there was a span of 16 bases. This CDR3 region has 14 residues. Germline assignment: CDR1 MNHNY and CDR2 SVGAGI (reference sequence). V is TRBV6-6 and J is TRBJ2-7; D is possibly TRBD2 (7 bases). The input for sequencing was peripheral blood, taken on day 0 of AZD1222 vaccination. This receptor was identified in an adult in good health. CDR3 bases: TGTGCCAGCTGGGGGGGACAAGGCACCTACGAGCAGTACTTC. The encoded protein is CASWGGQGTYEQYF.